Below, one T cell receptor (beta chain) is given with its context. What it binds is unknown. The data stem from a study of cytomegalovirus exposure and HLA in healthy donors. Study-wide findings and caveats: TCR sequences were mostly rare, though some public TCRs occurred in many donors. In a later analysis, HLA-associated TCR beta chains were more clonally expanded than equally common others.

60 Vbeta and 13 Jbeta primers were used in PCR. Produced via immunoSEQ multiplex PCR; TCRdb's table is partial and in-frame only. Found here are 200,000 to 250,000 clones, approximately 84% of them singletons; the top ten hold 0.58%. Trimming shortened V by 4 bases and J by 2 bases, and 9 bases separated the two germline ends. The CDR3 runs to 12 residues. Per the germline V gene, CDR1 is SQVTM and CDR2 is ANQGSEA. Despite likely unrecorded immune exposures, the donors were nominally healthy at the time of sampling. Material: PBMCs. This sequence was found in a woman in her thirties or forties in good health and CMV-seronegative. This chain links TRBV29-1 with TRBJ2-7; D might be TRBD1 (6 bases). In DNA, the CDR3 is TGCAGCGTTGGGACAGAGGCCTACGAGCAGTACTTC. Amino acids: CSVGTEAYEQYF.